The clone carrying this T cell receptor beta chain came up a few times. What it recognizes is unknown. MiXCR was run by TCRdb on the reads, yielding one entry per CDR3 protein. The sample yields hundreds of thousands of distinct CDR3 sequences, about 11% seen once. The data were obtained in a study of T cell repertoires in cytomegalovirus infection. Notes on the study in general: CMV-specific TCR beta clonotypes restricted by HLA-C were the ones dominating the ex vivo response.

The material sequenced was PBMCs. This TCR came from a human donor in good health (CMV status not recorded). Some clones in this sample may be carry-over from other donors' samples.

The CDR3, as DNA: TGTGCCATCAGTGCGGTGGACAGGGCCGGCTCTGGGGCCAACGTCCTGACTTTC. Translation gives CAISAVDRAGSGANVLTF. The chain employs TRBV10-3 and TRBJ2-6; the match to TRBD1 covers 8 bases. CDR1 ENHRY and CDR2 SYGVKD come from the germline V gene. Germline trimming cut 4 bases from V and 0 bases from J; bases unmatched to any gene: 8. The length of the CDR3 is 18 residues.